The 16 T cell receptor beta chains below all came from one sample that was sequenced in a study of blood T cell repertoires in COVID-19. The repertoire was sequenced with immunoSEQ multiplex PCR; TCRdb's copy has only in-frame clones and lacks some. The table records about 180,000 clones, 75% to 90% of them present only once. The specimen sequenced was peripheral blood. These receptors all stem from a woman in her forties with COVID-19, enrolled during active disease.

This clone was observed a handful of times. The V gene is TRBV19, the J gene TRBJ1-1; 10 bases align to TRBD1. The V gene's germline CDR1 is LNHDA and CDR2 SQIVND (reference sequence). With 6 bases clipped from V and 0 bases from J, the junction kept 7 bases outside the gene matches. There are 16 residues in the CDR3. The CDR3 loop is CASSPQDRGMNTEAFF. CDR3 bases: TGTGCCAGTAGCCCGCAGGACAGGGGGATGAACACTGAAGCTTTCTTT.

This clone appeared a few times. The CDR3 sequence is CASTVGGRGNQPQHF. CDR3 in DNA: TGTGCCAGCACCGTAGGGGGAAGGGGCAATCAGCCCCAGCATTTT. This chain joins TRBV7-9 and TRBJ1-5; possibly TRBD1 for D (6 bases). The CDR3 is 15 residues long. The V gene's germline CDR1 is SEHNR and CDR2 FQNEAQ (reference sequence). Between the trimmed V and J ends, which lost 7 bases and 2 bases, there was a span of 15 bases.

The CDR3 DNA reads TGTGCCAGCAGTTACGCCGGGACAGGGGCGTACGAGCAGTACTTC. As protein: CASSYAGTGAYEQYF. This chain uses TRBV6-6 with TRBJ2-7; TRBD1 aligns across 10 bases. Trimming removed 2 bases from V and 4 bases from J; junction bases left unmatched: 5. In germline, CDR1 is MNHNY, CDR2 SVGAGI (reference sequence). CDR3 length: 15 amino acids.

The chain links TRBV7-2 to TRBJ2-6; D is unresolved. CDR1 and CDR2 (germline): SGHTA, FQGNSA. The length of the CDR3 is 17 residues. Trimming cost V 0 bases and J 3 bases, with 12 bases left between them. The CDR3 loop reads CASSLATSSSGANVLTF. The CDR3 nucleotides are TGTGCCAGCAGCTTAGCGACATCAAGTAGTGGGGCCAACGTCCTGACTTTC.

The chain couples TRBV2 to TRBJ2-3, with D possibly matching TRBD1 (6 bases). V dropped 3 bases and J dropped 2 bases, with 15 bases sitting between them. Germline V gene lookup returns CDR1 SNHLY and CDR2 FYNNEI. The CDR3 sequence is 16 residues long. This CDR3 reads CASSEAITGFTDTQYF. The CDR3 DNA follows: TGTGCCAGCAGTGAGGCGATAACAGGGTTCACAGATACGCAGTATTTT.

The chain carries TRBV12-3 or TRBV12-4 and TRBJ2-7; D not resolved. The CDR3 loop spans 12 amino acids. The V gene lost 7 bases and the J gene lost 1 base, with 8 bases spanning the gap. CDR3 sequence: CASTTESYEQYF. As DNA, the CDR3 is TGTGCCAGCACCACAGAGTCCTACGAGCAGTACTTC.

The CDR3 loop reads CASLGDRPYNQPQHF. In DNA form, the CDR3 reads TGCGCCAGCTTAGGGGACAGGCCCTACAATCAGCCCCAGCATTTT. J is TRBJ1-5 and V is TRBV5-1, with 8 bases aligning to TRBD1. Germline CDR1 and CDR2: SGHRS and YFSETQ. V lost 7 bases, J lost 3 bases, and 9 bases stayed unmatched. CDR3 length: 15 amino acids.

The rearrangement uses TRBV3-1 (or the pseudogene TRBV3-2) and TRBJ2-2; weak D call: TRBD1 (5 bases). The CDR3 is made up of 12 amino acids. Trimming shortened V by 5 bases and J by 8 bases, and 9 bases separated the two germline ends. Germline lookup yields CDR1 LGHDT and CDR2 YNNKEL (reference sequence). CDR3 coding DNA: TGTGCCAGCAGCTACAGGACGGGGGAGCTGTTTTTT. Translated, it gives CASSYRTGELFF.

The chain carries TRBV9 and TRBJ1-6, with D perhaps matching TRBD1 (6 bases). The CDR3 spans 15 residues. CDR1 and CDR2 from the germline V gene are SGDLS and YYNGEE. Trimming cost V 4 bases and J 5 bases, with 13 bases left between them. The CDR3, as DNA: TGTGCCAGCAGCTCACAGGGCGGAGATAATTCACCCCTCCACTTT. This gives the protein CASSSQGGDNSPLHF.

This sequence joins TRBV2 and TRBJ1-1, with no clear D. Per germline, CDR1 SNHLY and CDR2 FYNNEI. The CDR3 has 11 amino acids. CDR3 nucleotides: TGTGGGGGAGTGATTTTCACTGAAGCTTTCTTT. Amino acid sequence: CGGVIFTEAFF.

The chain couples TRBV21-1 to TRBJ2-2; the table's D call TRBD2 went unverified against the DNA. TRBV21-1 is tagged as a pseudogene. The CDR3 covers 14 residues. The CDR3 loop is CASSPPPKSRELFF. The CDR3 DNA sequence: TGTGCCAGCAGCCCCCCCCCAAAAAGCAGGGAGCTGTTTTTT.

V gene TRBV27 combines with J gene TRBJ2-1, with 10 bases lining up with TRBD2. Trimming at V came to 6 bases and at J to 4 bases, leaving 6 bases not matched to a gene. This CDR3 is 15 amino acids long. Germline CDR1 and CDR2: MNHEY and SMNVEV (reference sequence). The CDR3 region is CASSLAGAFYNEQFF. DNA of the CDR3: TGTGCCAGCAGCCTAGCGGGAGCCTTTTACAATGAGCAGTTCTTC.

Concerning this clone: The same CDR3 can be traced to other DNA sequences in this sample. The chain couples TRBV18 to TRBJ1-3; D is perhaps TRBD1 (6 bases). With 2 bases removed from V and 4 bases from J, the gap between germline ends came to 12 bases. Germline V gives CDR1 KGHSH, CDR2 LQKENI. This CDR3 has 15 amino acids. CDR3 nucleotides: TGTGCCAGCTCACCATCAGGGGCCGGCGGAAACACCATATATTTT. Its protein product is CASSPSGAGGNTIYF.

V usage is TRBV18 and J usage is TRBJ1-4, with D hard to call. The length of the CDR3 is 16 residues. CDR1 is KGHSH, CDR2 LQKENI, per germline. Trimming stripped 6 bases from V and 10 bases from J, with 24 bases between. The CDR3 spells CASSFSQLQVRGKLFF. As DNA, the CDR3 is TGTGCCAGCTCCTTTTCTCAGCTGCAGGTTCGGGGAAAACTGTTTTTT.

CDR3 region: CASSRQRESGNEQFF. CDR3 bases: TGTGCCAGCAGCCGACAGCGGGAGAGTGGCAATGAGCAGTTCTTC. The genes are TRBV6-6 and TRBJ2-1; TRBD2 aligns across 8 bases. Looked up from germline, CDR1 is MNHNY and CDR2 is SVGAGI (reference sequence). This CDR3 is built from 15 residues. V was clipped by 6 bases and J by 6 bases; unmatched bases: 10.

This clone was seen only a few times. The chain is built from TRBV21-1 and TRBJ2-7; the D call in the table, TRBD2, was not verified against the DNA. TRBV21-1 corresponds to a pseudogene. The CDR3 length is 19 residues. CDR3 sequence reads: CASSKVRGTSGRVHHEQYF. CDR3 DNA: TGTGCCAGCAGCAAAGTTAGAGGGACTAGCGGGAGGGTTCACCACGAGCAGTACTTC.